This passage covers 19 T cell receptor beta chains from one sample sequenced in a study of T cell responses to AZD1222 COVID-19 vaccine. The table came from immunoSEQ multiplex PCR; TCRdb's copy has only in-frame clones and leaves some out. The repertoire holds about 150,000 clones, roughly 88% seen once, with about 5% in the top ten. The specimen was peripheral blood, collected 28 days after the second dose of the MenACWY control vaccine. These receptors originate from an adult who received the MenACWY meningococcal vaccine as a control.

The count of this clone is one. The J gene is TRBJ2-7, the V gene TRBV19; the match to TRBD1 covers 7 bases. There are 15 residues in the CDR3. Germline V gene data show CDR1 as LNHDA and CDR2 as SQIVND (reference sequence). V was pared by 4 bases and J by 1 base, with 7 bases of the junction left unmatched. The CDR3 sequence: CASSTWRQGSYEQYF. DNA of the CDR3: TGTGCCAGTAGTACGTGGAGACAGGGATCCTACGAGCAGTACTTC.

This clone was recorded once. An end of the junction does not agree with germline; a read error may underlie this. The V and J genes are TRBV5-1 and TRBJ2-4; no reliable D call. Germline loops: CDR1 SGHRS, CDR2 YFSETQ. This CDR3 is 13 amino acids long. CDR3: CASSLDGRTLRDF. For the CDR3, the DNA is TGCGCCAGCAGCTTGGACGGCAGGACCCTCCGGGACTTC.

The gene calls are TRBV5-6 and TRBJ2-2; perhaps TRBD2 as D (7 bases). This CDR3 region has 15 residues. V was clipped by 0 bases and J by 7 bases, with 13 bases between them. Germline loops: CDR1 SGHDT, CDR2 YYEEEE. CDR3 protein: CASSLVGGPGGELFF. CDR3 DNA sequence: TGTGCCAGCAGCTTGGTCGGGGGGCCTGGCGGGGAGCTGTTTTTT.

CDR3 nucleotides: TGTGCCAGCAGCGGTCCAGGGGAGGAAAGGCGGGATGAGCAGTTCTTC. It is translated as CASSGPGEERRDEQFF. This sequence joins TRBV28 and TRBJ2-1, with D possibly called TRBD1 or TRBD2 (6 bases each). The CDR3 has 16 residues. The ends were cut back, 6 bases at V and 8 bases at J, with 23 bases in the middle. Per the germline V gene, CDR1 is MDHEN and CDR2 is SYDVKM.

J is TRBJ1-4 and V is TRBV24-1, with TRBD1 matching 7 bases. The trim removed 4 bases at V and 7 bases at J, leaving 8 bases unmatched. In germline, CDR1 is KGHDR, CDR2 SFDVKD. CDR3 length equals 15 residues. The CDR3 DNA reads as TGTGCCACCAGTGAAACCGGGACAGCGGGTGAAAAACTGTTTTTT. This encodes CATSETGTAGEKLFF.

This CDR3 reads CASSHLGTEDGYTF. In DNA, the CDR3 is TGTGCCAGCAGCCACCTCGGGACTGAAGATGGCTACACCTTC. The chain links TRBV3-1 (or the pseudogene TRBV3-2) to TRBJ1-2, with TRBD1 as a possible D gene (5 bases). Trimming took off 3 bases at V and 6 bases at J, with 14 bases between the two ends. Per the germline V gene, CDR1 is LGHDT and CDR2 is YNNKEL (reference sequence). CDR3 length equals 14 residues.

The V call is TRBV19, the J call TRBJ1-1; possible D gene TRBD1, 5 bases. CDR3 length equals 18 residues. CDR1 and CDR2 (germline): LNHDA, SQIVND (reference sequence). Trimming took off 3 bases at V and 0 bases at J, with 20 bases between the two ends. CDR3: CASSIARGASTLNTEAFF. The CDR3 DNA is TGTGCCAGTAGTATCGCCCGGGGCGCTTCTACTTTGAACACTGAAGCTTTCTTT.

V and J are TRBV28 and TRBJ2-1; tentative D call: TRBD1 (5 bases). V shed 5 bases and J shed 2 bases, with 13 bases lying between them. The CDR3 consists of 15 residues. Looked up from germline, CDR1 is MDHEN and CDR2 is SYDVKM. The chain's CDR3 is CASSRAGHPYNEQFF. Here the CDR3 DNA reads TGTGCCAGCAGTCGGGCAGGGCATCCCTACAATGAGCAGTTCTTC.

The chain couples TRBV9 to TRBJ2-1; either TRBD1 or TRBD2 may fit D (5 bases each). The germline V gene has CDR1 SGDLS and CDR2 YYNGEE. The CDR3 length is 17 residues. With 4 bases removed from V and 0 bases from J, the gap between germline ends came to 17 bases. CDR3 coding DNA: TGTGCCAGCAGCAAAGGGGACGCAGGGAGCTCCTACAATGAGCAGTTCTTC. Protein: CASSKGDAGSSYNEQFF.

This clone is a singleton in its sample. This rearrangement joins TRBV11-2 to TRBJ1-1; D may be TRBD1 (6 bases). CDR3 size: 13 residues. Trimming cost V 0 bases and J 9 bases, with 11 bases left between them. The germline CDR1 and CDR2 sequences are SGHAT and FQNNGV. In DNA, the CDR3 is TGTGCCAGCAGCTTAGACCACAGGGAGCAAGCTTTCTTT. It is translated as CASSLDHREQAFF.

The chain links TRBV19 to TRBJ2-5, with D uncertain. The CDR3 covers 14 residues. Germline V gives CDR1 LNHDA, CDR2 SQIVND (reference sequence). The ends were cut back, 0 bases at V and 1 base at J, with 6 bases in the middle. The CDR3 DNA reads TGTGCCAGTAGTATAGATAGCATCCAAGAGACCCAGTACTTC. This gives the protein CASSIDSIQETQYF.

The CDR3 loop is CASSRDRGGTGELFF. The CDR3 DNA reads as TGTGCCAGCAGCCGGGACAGGGGTGGCACCGGGGAGCTGTTTTTT. The V call is TRBV2, the J call TRBJ2-2, with 10 positions matching TRBD1. The V gene's germline CDR1 is SNHLY and CDR2 FYNNEI. The CDR3 contains 15 residues. J lost 4 bases, V lost 6 bases, and 5 bases had no gene match.

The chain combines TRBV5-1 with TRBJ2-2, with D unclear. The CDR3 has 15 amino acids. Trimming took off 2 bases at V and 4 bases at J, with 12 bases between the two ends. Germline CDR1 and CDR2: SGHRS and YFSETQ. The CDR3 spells CASSFLTSFTGELFF. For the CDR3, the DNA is TGCGCCAGCAGCTTCCTGACCAGCTTCACCGGGGAGCTGTTTTTT.

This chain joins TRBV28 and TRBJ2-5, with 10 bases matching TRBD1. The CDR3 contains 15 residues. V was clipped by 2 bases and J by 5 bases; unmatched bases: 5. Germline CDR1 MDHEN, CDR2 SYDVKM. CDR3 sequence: CASSLGTGVGETQYF. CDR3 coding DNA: TGTGCCAGCAGTTTAGGGACAGGGGTGGGGGAGACCCAGTACTTC.

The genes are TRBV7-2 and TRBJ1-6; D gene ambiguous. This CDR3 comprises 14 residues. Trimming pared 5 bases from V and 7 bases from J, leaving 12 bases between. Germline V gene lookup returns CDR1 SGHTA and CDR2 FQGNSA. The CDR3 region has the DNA TGTGCCAGCAGCCCAACAACGTACAATTCACCCCTCCACTTT. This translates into CASSPTTYNSPLHF.

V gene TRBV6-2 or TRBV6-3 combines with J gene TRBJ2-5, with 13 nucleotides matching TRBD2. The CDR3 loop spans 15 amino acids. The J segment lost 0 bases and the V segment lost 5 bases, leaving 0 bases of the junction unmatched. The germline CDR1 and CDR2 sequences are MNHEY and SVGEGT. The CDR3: CASSGLAGDQETQYF. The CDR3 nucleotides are TGTGCCAGCAGTGGACTAGCGGGAGACCAAGAGACCCAGTACTTC.

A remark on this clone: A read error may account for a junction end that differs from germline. CDR3 residues: CASSEGQYNEAFF. The CDR3 bases are TGTGCCAGCAGCGAAGGGCAGTATAATGAAGCTTTCTTT. J is TRBJ1-1 and V is TRBV2; D remains ambiguous. The germline gives CDR1 SNHLY, CDR2 FYNNEI. The CDR3 consists of 13 residues.

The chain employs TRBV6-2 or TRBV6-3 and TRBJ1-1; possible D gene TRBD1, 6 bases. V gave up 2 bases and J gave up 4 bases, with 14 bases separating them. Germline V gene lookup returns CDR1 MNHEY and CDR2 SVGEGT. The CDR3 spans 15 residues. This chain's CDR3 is CASSYRGEWITEAFF. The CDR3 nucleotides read TGTGCCAGCAGTTACAGGGGGGAGTGGATCACTGAAGCTTTCTTT.

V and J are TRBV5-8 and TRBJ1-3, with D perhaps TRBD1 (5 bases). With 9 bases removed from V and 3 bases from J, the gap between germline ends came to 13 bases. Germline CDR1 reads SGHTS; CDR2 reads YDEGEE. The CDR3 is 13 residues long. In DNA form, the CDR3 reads TGTGCCAACCTCGGGACCATTGGAAACACCATATATTTT. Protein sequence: CANLGTIGNTIYF.